These 22 T cell receptor beta chains were sequenced from one sample in a study of blood T cell repertoires in COVID-19. Data came from immunoSEQ multiplex PCR; TCRdb stores just in-frame clones and leaves some out. The data hold 65,000 or so clones, with under 95% observed a single time. The source material was peripheral blood. The receptors were gathered from a man aged 60 to 75 with acute or convalescent COVID-19.

This chain uses TRBV21-1 with TRBJ2-1; TRBD2, the table's D call, lacks a check against the DNA. TRBV21-1 is flagged as a pseudogene. CDR3 size: 10 residues. The CDR3 sequence is CASSSVAAFF. The CDR3 DNA sequence: TGTGCCAGCAGCTCTGTCGCGGCGTTCTTC.

The V call is TRBV7-2, the J call TRBJ2-1; perhaps TRBD2 as D (6 bases). Germline V gene data show CDR1 as SGHTA and CDR2 as FQGNSA. The CDR3 is made up of 15 amino acids. The V gene lost 5 bases and the J gene lost 5 bases, with 16 bases spanning the gap. The CDR3 spells CASSGGDTNHNEQFF. CDR3 DNA sequence: TGTGCCAGCAGCGGCGGGGATACCAACCACAATGAGCAGTTCTTC.

The V call is TRBV6-5, the J call TRBJ1-1, with 7 bases matching TRBD1. CDR1 MNHEY and CDR2 SVGAGI come from the germline V gene. The J segment lost 0 bases and the V segment lost 7 bases, leaving 2 bases of the junction unmatched. This CDR3 contains 13 residues. CDR3 in DNA: TGTGCCAGCAAGACAGGGATGAACACTGAAGCTTTCTTT. It is translated as CASKTGMNTEAFF.

V is TRBV7-2 and J is TRBJ1-6, with a possible D match to TRBD1 (6 bases). Germline lookup yields CDR1 SGHTA and CDR2 FQGNSA. With 4 bases removed from V and 7 bases from J, the gap between germline ends came to 8 bases. The CDR3 extends over 13 amino acids. The CDR3 loop reads CASSYTGNSPLHF. The CDR3, as DNA: TGTGCCAGCAGCTACACAGGGAATTCACCCCTCCACTTT.

This chain joins TRBV5-1 and TRBJ1-2; perhaps TRBD1 as D (5 bases). The CDR3 contains 15 residues. The germline V gene has CDR1 SGHRS and CDR2 YFSETQ. V dropped 0 bases and J dropped 3 bases, with 12 bases sitting between them. CDR3 in DNA: TGCGCCAGCAGCTTGGACCCTAGGGGCTACTATGGCTACACCTTC. Amino acid sequence: CASSLDPRGYYGYTF.

The chain is built from TRBV25-1 and TRBJ2-2, with 10 bases identical to TRBD2. From germline, CDR1 is MGHDK and CDR2 SYGVNS. Trimming removed 3 bases from V and 6 bases from J; junction bases left unmatched: 7. The CDR3 contains 16 residues. CDR3 DNA sequence: TGTGCCAGCAGTGACCGAAGCGGGGGGGCATCCGGGGAGCTGTTTTTT. This sequence encodes CASSDRSGGASGELFF.

This chain joins TRBV30 and TRBJ2-3; D not resolved. The CDR3 is 15 residues long. Germline V gene lookup returns CDR1 GTSNPN and CDR2 SVGIG (reference sequence). V was shortened by 5 bases and J by 0 bases, with 15 bases between the two germline ends. The CDR3: CAWCGPLVSTDTQYF. CDR3 bases: TGTGCCTGGTGTGGTCCCCTAGTGAGCACAGATACGCAGTATTTT.

V is TRBV20-1 and J is TRBJ1-2; D ambiguous. The CDR3 contains 11 residues. Between the trimmed V and J ends, which lost 6 bases and 8 bases, there was a span of 13 bases. Germline CDR1 and CDR2: DFQATT and SNEGSKA (reference sequence). The CDR3 coding sequence is TGCAGTGCAATAAGGTCGGGGGGCTACACCTTC. Protein product: CSAIRSGGYTF.

To note about this clone: Sequence at one end of the junction differs from germline and may be a read error. The chain recombines TRBV6-1 with TRBJ1-2; no clear D gene. This CDR3 has 11 residues. The germline CDR1 and CDR2 sequences are MNHNS and SASEGT. The chain's CDR3 is CASSEAEVLSF. CDR3 DNA: TGTGCCAGCAGTGAAGCGGAGGTTCTCTCCTTC.

The chain couples TRBV18 to TRBJ1-1; 11 bases match TRBD1. V shed 1 base and J 5 bases; nucleotides not matched to a gene: 6. From germline, CDR1 is KGHSH and CDR2 LQKENI. The CDR3 runs to 16 residues. The CDR3 here is CASSPRDRGIRTEAFF. The CDR3 region has the DNA TGTGCCAGCTCACCACGGGACAGGGGGATTAGGACTGAAGCTTTCTTT.

V gene TRBV3-1 (or the pseudogene TRBV3-2) combines with J gene TRBJ2-1, with D perhaps matching TRBD1 (5 bases). With 0 bases removed from V and 7 bases from J, the gap between germline ends came to 16 bases. CDR3 length equals 16 residues. Germline V gene data show CDR1 as LGHDT and CDR2 as YNNKEL (reference sequence). The CDR3 protein is CASSQDEGAAANEQFF. In nucleotides, the CDR3 is TGTGCCAGCAGCCAAGATGAAGGGGCTGCTGCGAATGAGCAGTTCTTC.

This chain joins TRBV5-1 and TRBJ2-5; TRBD1 matches 8 bases. The CDR3 totals 15 residues. Germline values: CDR1 SGHRS, CDR2 YFSETQ. J gave up 2 bases and V 4 bases, and 7 bases lay outside the gene matches. CDR3 protein: CASSMLTGVQETQYF. In DNA, the CDR3 is TGCGCCAGCAGCATGTTGACAGGGGTTCAAGAGACCCAGTACTTC.

This clone was counted only a few times. The chain joins TRBV27 to TRBJ1-1; D is perhaps TRBD1 (6 bases). CDR3 length equals 15 residues. Germline V gives CDR1 MNHEY, CDR2 SMNVEV (reference sequence). Trimming took 4 bases from V and 1 from J, leaving 13 bases between them. CDR3 sequence reads: CASSSRTAPNTEAFF. The CDR3 coding sequence is TGTGCCAGCAGTTCGCGGACAGCGCCGAACACTGAAGCTTTCTTT.

The V gene is TRBV24-1, the J gene TRBJ2-5; no clear D. CDR1 is KGHDR and CDR2 is SFDVKD in the germline V gene. The V and J ends lost 6 bases and 1 base respectively, with 8 bases between them. The CDR3 spans 13 residues. This CDR3 is CATSTSVQETQYF. The CDR3 DNA reads as TGTGCCACCAGTACGTCAGTCCAAGAGACCCAGTACTTC.

The chain employs TRBV5-1 and TRBJ2-1; D remains ambiguous. The germline V gene encodes CDR1 SGHRS and CDR2 YFSETQ. The CDR3 spans 12 residues. The V end was cut by 1 base, the J end by 6 bases, with 5 bases between. CDR3 loop: CASSLSANEQFF. The DNA for the CDR3 is TGCGCCAGCAGCTTGAGCGCCAATGAGCAGTTCTTC.

As DNA, the CDR3 is TGTGCCAGCAGTTTAAAGGGGTACAATGAGCAGTTCTTC. Residues: CASSLKGYNEQFF. This chain links TRBV27 with TRBJ2-1; tentatively, D is TRBD1 (5 bases). The CDR3 sequence is 13 residues long. V lost 2 bases to trimming and J lost 4 bases, with 6 bases between them. CDR1 and CDR2 from the germline V gene are MNHEY and SMNVEV (reference sequence).

This chain uses TRBV11-2 with TRBJ1-2; 10 nucleotides agree with TRBD1. CDR1 is SGHAT and CDR2 is FQNNGV in the germline V gene. The CDR3 is 17 amino acids. With V trimmed by 4 bases and J by 1 base, 9 bases remained unmatched. This CDR3 reads CASSSGDRGLDNYGYTF. As DNA, the CDR3 is TGTGCCAGCAGCTCCGGAGACAGGGGGCTTGATAACTATGGCTACACCTTC.

This clone was found a few times. CDR3 residues: CASSSIAGYSYEQYF. The CDR3 DNA reads TGTGCCAGCAGCTCGATAGCGGGGTACTCCTACGAGCAGTACTTC. V usage is TRBV5-6 and J usage is TRBJ2-7, with 8 bases lining up with TRBD2. The CDR3 consists of 15 residues. After removal of 3 bases from V and 0 bases from J, the junction contained 5 bases not matched to a gene. CDR1 SGHDT and CDR2 YYEEEE come from the germline V gene.

CDR3 loop: CASSSGRWQPQHF. In DNA, the CDR3 is TGTGCCAGCAGCTCAGGTAGGTGGCAGCCCCAGCATTTT. The rearrangement links TRBV6-5 to TRBJ1-5, with no clear D. V shed 6 bases and J shed 7 bases, with 13 bases lying between them. The germline V gene has CDR1 MNHEY and CDR2 SVGAGI. This CDR3 is built from 13 residues.

The chain recombines TRBV4-2 with TRBJ1-1; TRBD1 is a possible D gene (5 bases). Trimming stripped 2 bases from V and 1 base from J, with 14 bases between. The CDR3 is 16 amino acids. Germline V gives CDR1 LGHNA, CDR2 YNFKEQ. The CDR3 sequence: CASSQTLGQGNTEAFF. The CDR3 DNA reads TGTGCCAGCAGCCAAACCCTGGGGCAGGGGAACACTGAAGCTTTCTTT.

The rearrangement links TRBV6-6 to TRBJ1-5; D possibly corresponds to TRBD1 (5 bases). The germline gives CDR1 MNHNY, CDR2 SVGAGI (reference sequence). Trimming left V 6 bases short and J 4 bases short, with 10 bases between. This CDR3 has 13 residues. CDR3 loop: CASSQTVNQPQHF. The CDR3 nucleotides read TGTGCCAGCAGCCAGACAGTTAATCAGCCCCAGCATTTT.

The chain carries TRBV5-1 and TRBJ2-7; 8 bases line up with TRBD1. The CDR3 runs to 15 residues. Unmatched junction bases numbered 2, after V lost 0 bases and J lost 0 bases. Germline lookup yields CDR1 SGHRS and CDR2 YFSETQ. In nucleotides, the CDR3 is TGCGCCAGCAGCTTGGTGGGACAGGACTCCTACGAGCAGTACTTC. Residues: CASSLVGQDSYEQYF.